The 32 T cell receptor beta chains reported below all come from one sample, sequenced in a study of cytomegalovirus exposure and HLA in healthy donors. Libraries were prepared by immunoSEQ multiplex PCR; TCRdb keeps only in-frame clonotypes and omits some of them. Counted here are 60,000 to 70,000 clones, about 92% occurring once; the ten biggest clones make up about 5.2%. Sequencing used PBMCs. These receptors were collected from a young man in good health and CMV-seropositive.

V usage is TRBV11-1 and J usage is TRBJ2-3, with a weak D call TRBD2 (5 bases). The CDR3 has 17 amino acids. Germline CDR1 SGHAT, CDR2 FQDESV (reference sequence). V was pared by 2 bases and J by 4 bases, with 19 bases between. The CDR3 protein is CASSLIVAGPRADTQYF. DNA of the CDR3: TGTGCCAGCAGCTTAATTGTGGCCGGCCCGCGGGCAGATACGCAGTATTTT.

The chain carries TRBV7-6 and TRBJ2-2; D is ambiguous. The CDR3 sequence is 16 residues long. CDR1 and CDR2 (germline): SGHVS, FNYEAQ. Trimming removed 0 bases at V and 6 bases at J, with 14 bases between. The CDR3 bases are TGTGCCAGCAGCTTAGCGCGCAGTAGCCCGGCCGGGGAGCTGTTTTTT. Translating it yields CASSLARSSPAGELFF.

This chain uses TRBV19 with TRBJ1-1, with TRBD1 identical over 9 bases. The CDR3 sequence is 14 residues long. Germline trimming cut 5 bases from V and 5 bases from J; bases unmatched to any gene: 6. Germline CDR1 is LNHDA and CDR2 is SQIVND (reference sequence). CDR3 protein: CASSPRTGVTEAFF. The CDR3 DNA is TGTGCCAGTAGTCCCCGGACAGGGGTTACTGAAGCTTTCTTT.

The chain has TRBV28 and TRBJ1-5, with 9 positions matching TRBD1. V gave up 6 bases and J gave up 9 bases; unmatched junction bases: 12. From germline, CDR1 is MDHEN and CDR2 SYDVKM. CDR3 length: 15 residues. The CDR3 spells CASRDTGGAYGPQHF. The CDR3 bases are TGTGCCAGCAGGGATACAGGGGGCGCATACGGGCCCCAGCATTTT.

This clone was seen only once. The rearrangement links TRBV5-1 to TRBJ2-5; 7 bases match TRBD2. This CDR3 contains 15 residues. The germline CDR1 and CDR2 sequences are SGHRS and YFSETQ. V was pared by 1 base and J by 1 base, with 4 bases of the junction left unmatched. In nucleotides, the CDR3 is TGCGCCAGCAGCTTGTCCGGGAGGATCCAAGAGACCCAGTACTTC. It translates to CASSLSGRIQETQYF.

The chain is built from TRBV19 and TRBJ2-2; D uncertain. Germline-derived CDR1 and CDR2 are LNHDA and SQIVND (reference sequence). CDR3 length equals 14 residues. The V and J ends lost 3 bases and 4 bases respectively, with 9 bases between them. Written as DNA, the CDR3 is TGTGCCAGTAGTATTGGCGGAACCACCGGGGAGCTGTTTTTT. Protein: CASSIGGTTGELFF. Supplemented by reference TRBV19 and TRBJ2-2, the full variable domain reads DGGITQSPKYLFRKEGQNVTLSCEQNLNHDAMYWYRQDPGQGLRLIYYSQIVNDFQKGDIAEGYSVSREKKESFPLTVTSAQKNPTAFYLCASSIGGTTGELFFGEGSRLTVL.

This chain uses TRBV5-1 with TRBJ2-3; 8 nucleotides match TRBD2. Germline CDR1 and CDR2: SGHRS and YFSETQ. The V gene end was trimmed by 1 base and the J gene end by 0 bases; junction bases not matched to a gene: 7. The CDR3 consists of 17 residues. The CDR3 coding sequence is TGCGCCAGCAGCTTGAACCGCGGGAGGTCTAGCACAGATACGCAGTATTTT. Translated: CASSLNRGRSSTDTQYF. The full variable domain, in which reference TRBV5-1 and TRBJ2-3 provide the parts outside the CDR3, is KAGVTQTPRYLIKTRGQQVTLSCSPISGHRSVSWYQQTPGQGLQFLFEYFSETQRNKGNFPGRFSGRQFSNSRSEMNVSTLELGDSALYLCASSLNRGRSSTDTQYFGPGTRLTVL.

The genes are TRBV30 and TRBJ2-5, with a tentative D call TRBD2 (6 bases). The CDR3 covers 17 residues. Trimming stripped 7 bases from V and 0 bases from J, with 24 bases between. CDR1 is GTSNPN, CDR2 SVGIG, per germline (reference sequence). This chain's CDR3 is CASRTINLAAYQETQYF. The CDR3 nucleotides are TGTGCCTCGAGAACCATTAACTTAGCGGCCTACCAAGAGACCCAGTACTTC.

The chain links TRBV6-1 to TRBJ1-2, with 8 bases matching TRBD1. Germline assignment: CDR1 MNHNS and CDR2 SASEGT. The CDR3 has 15 amino acids. The ends lost 8 bases at V and 7 bases at J; junction bases unmatched: 15. The CDR3: CASRELQGAPSGYTF. The CDR3 DNA is TGTGCCAGCCGGGAGTTGCAGGGGGCGCCTTCTGGCTACACCTTC.

Note on this clone: The sample has other DNA sequences that encode this CDR3 too. This chain uses TRBV10-2 with TRBJ2-7, with a weak D call TRBD1 (6 bases). This CDR3 has 14 amino acids. Germline V gene data show CDR1 as WSHSY and CDR2 as SAAADI. V lost 3 bases, J lost 4 bases, and 13 bases lay in between. The chain's CDR3 is CASSDSGQGYEQYF. CDR3 DNA sequence: TGCGCCAGCAGTGATTCTGGCCAGGGGTACGAGCAGTACTTC.

The chain carries TRBV7-3 and TRBJ2-1; 10 nucleotides match TRBD1. The CDR3 is made up of 16 amino acids. Per germline, CDR1 SGHTA and CDR2 FQGTGA. Losses at the gene ends were 1 base for V and 5 bases for J; bases not matched to a gene: 5. The CDR3 DNA reads TGTGCCAGCAGCTTAAGGGCGGGGACAGGGGACAATGAGCAGTTCTTC. Its translation is CASSLRAGTGDNEQFF.

V and J are TRBV29-1 and TRBJ2-1; 8 bases are shared with TRBD2. Losses at the gene ends were 6 bases for V and 0 bases for J; bases not matched to a gene: 10. The germline V gene has CDR1 SQVTM and CDR2 ANQGSEA. The CDR3 extends over 16 amino acids. CDR3 amino acids: CSVKSVAGSSYNEQFF. In DNA, the CDR3 is TGCAGCGTCAAAAGCGTAGCGGGGAGCTCCTACAATGAGCAGTTCTTC.

CDR3 nucleotide sequence: TGTGCCAGCAGATCCTTCATACAGGAGAACACCGGGGAGCTGTTTTTT. Its protein is CASRSFIQENTGELFF. This chain links TRBV28 with TRBJ2-2, with D possibly being TRBD1 (5 bases). With 6 bases removed from V and 1 base from J, the gap between germline ends came to 15 bases. Germline V gene data show CDR1 as MDHEN and CDR2 as SYDVKM. The CDR3 has 16 residues.

This chain uses TRBV9 with TRBJ2-1, with no clear D. Looked up from germline, CDR1 is SGDLS and CDR2 is YYNGEE. V gave up 0 bases and J gave up 4 bases, with 14 bases separating them. The CDR3 extends over 16 amino acids. CDR3 loop: CASSVALTRRYNEQFF. The CDR3 DNA is TGTGCCAGCAGCGTAGCTTTGACTCGGCGGTACAATGAGCAGTTCTTC.

The chain recombines TRBV19 with TRBJ2-1; D is perhaps TRBD1 (5 bases). Per germline, CDR1 LNHDA and CDR2 SQIVND (reference sequence). This CDR3 has 13 amino acids. V was pared by 4 bases and J by 4 bases, with 8 bases between. Written as DNA, the CDR3 is TGTGCCAGTAGTAGTAGGGGATACAATGAGCAGTTCTTC. This gives the protein CASSSRGYNEQFF.

The CDR3 sequence is CASSFADRKAFF. DNA for the CDR3: TGTGCCAGCAGTTTCGCTGACAGAAAAGCTTTCTTT. V and J are TRBV27 and TRBJ1-1, with D possibly being TRBD1 (5 bases). The CDR3 spans 12 residues. Germline V CDR1 and CDR2: MNHEY, SMNVEV (reference sequence). V shed 3 bases and J shed 9 bases, with 11 bases lying between them.

CDR3 region: CASSDVRLAGVAYEQYF. CDR3 DNA sequence: TGTGCCAGCAGTGACGTTCGACTAGCGGGAGTTGCCTACGAGCAGTACTTC. V is TRBV6-1 and J is TRBJ2-7, with 12 bases lining up with TRBD2. J lost 2 bases, V lost 3 bases, and 8 bases had no gene match. Germline-derived CDR1 and CDR2 are MNHNS and SASEGT. CDR3 size: 17 residues.

This rearrangement joins TRBV25-1 to TRBJ1-2, with D possibly being TRBD1 (5 bases). This CDR3 region has 14 residues. V gave up 0 bases and J gave up 4 bases, with 9 bases separating them. CDR1 MGHDK and CDR2 SYGVNS come from the germline V gene. CDR3 bases: TGTGCCAGCAGTGAATATCGGGGGGGCTATGGCTACACCTTC. Protein: CASSEYRGGYGYTF.

The rearrangement links TRBV5-1 to TRBJ2-7; D gene unclear. Germline lookup yields CDR1 SGHRS and CDR2 YFSETQ. Trimming took 4 bases from V and 7 from J, leaving 15 bases between them. The CDR3 covers 13 residues. The CDR3 is CASSLRISGEQYF. CDR3 sequence (DNA): TGCGCCAGCAGCCTTAGGATCTCGGGTGAGCAGTACTTC.

The chain combines TRBV9 with TRBJ1-3; D uncertain. This CDR3 is built from 17 residues. Germline V gene sequence: CDR1 SGDLS, CDR2 YYNGEE. The ends were cut back, 5 bases at V and 0 bases at J, with 18 bases in the middle. Here the CDR3 reads CASRPDHAESSGNTIYF. CDR3 nucleotide sequence: TGTGCCAGCAGACCTGACCACGCGGAGAGCTCTGGAAACACCATATATTTT.

The chain is built from TRBV2 and TRBJ2-5; possible D gene TRBD1, 5 bases. This CDR3 is built from 13 residues. The V gene lost 5 bases and the J gene lost 7 bases, with 14 bases spanning the gap. Germline CDR1 and CDR2: SNHLY and FYNNEI. In DNA form, the CDR3 reads TGTGCCAGCAGTCAGCAGGCCCAGGGGACCCAGTACTTC. This gives the protein CASSQQAQGTQYF. Filled out from reference TRBV2 and TRBJ2-5, the complete variable domain reads EPEVTQTPSHQVTQMGQEVILRCVPISNHLYFYWYRQILGQKVEFLVSFYNNEISEKSEIFDDQFSVERPDGSNFTLKIRSTKLEDSAMYFCASSQQAQGTQYFGPGTRLLVL.

The chain couples TRBV5-1 to TRBJ2-2, with 7 bases aligning to TRBD2. Losses at the gene ends were 4 bases for V and 6 bases for J; bases not matched to a gene: 6. Germline CDR1 SGHRS, CDR2 YFSETQ. This CDR3 region has 14 residues. In DNA, the CDR3 is TGCGCCAGCAGCCCCGAGGGAGGGCCCGGGGAGCTGTTTTTT. Translated, it gives CASSPEGGPGELFF.

The V gene is TRBV2, the J gene TRBJ1-5; TRBD1 is a possible D gene (5 bases). Trimming shortened V by 5 bases and J by 2 bases, and 13 bases separated the two germline ends. The CDR3 contains 15 residues. Per the germline V gene, CDR1 is SNHLY and CDR2 is FYNNEI. The CDR3 DNA sequence: TGTGCCAGCAGTCTCGACCTGACAGGCAATCAGCCCCAGCATTTT. Amino acid sequence: CASSLDLTGNQPQHF.

The J gene is TRBJ1-1, the V gene TRBV18; TRBD1 agrees at 8 bases. The trim removed 4 bases at V and 1 base at J, leaving 2 bases unmatched. CDR3 length equals 14 residues. CDR1 is KGHSH and CDR2 is LQKENI in the germline V gene. In DNA form, the CDR3 reads TGTGCCAGCTCACTCGGACAGGGGAACACTGAAGCTTTCTTT. Its translation: CASSLGQGNTEAFF.

V and J are TRBV29-1 and TRBJ1-2, with D perhaps matching TRBD1 (5 bases). Germline values: CDR1 SQVTM, CDR2 ANQGSEA. V was cut by 4 bases and J by 6 bases, with 15 bases left in between. The CDR3 length is 13 residues. The CDR3 here is CSVGQGWSDGYTF. The CDR3, as DNA: TGCAGCGTTGGGCAGGGATGGAGCGATGGCTACACCTTC. Together with reference TRBV29-1 and TRBJ1-2, the CDR3 gives the full variable domain: SAVISQKPSRDICQRGTSLTIQCQVDSQVTMMFWYRQQPGQSLTLIATANQGSEATYESGFVIDKFPISRPNLTFSTLTVSNMSPEDSSIYLCSVGQGWSDGYTFGSGTRLTVV.

The rearrangement uses TRBV5-1 and TRBJ2-7; TRBD1 is a possible D gene (8 bases). Germline CDR1 SGHRS, CDR2 YFSETQ. The CDR3 runs 15 residues. V lost 4 bases and J 3 bases, leaving 17 bases between the germline ends. The CDR3 DNA is TGCGCCAGCAGCCTACAGGGGGGGGGACTCTACGAGCAGTACTTC. Translation gives CASSLQGGGLYEQYF.

The chain carries TRBV30 and TRBJ2-3; 7 positions agree with TRBD1. Germline V gene lookup returns CDR1 GTSNPN and CDR2 SVGIG (reference sequence). This CDR3 comprises 15 residues. Trimming removed 0 bases from V and 6 bases from J; junction bases left unmatched: 9. In DNA form, the CDR3 reads TGTGCCTGGAGTGTTAGGACAGGCGTCACGGATACGCAGTATTTT. Translating it yields CAWSVRTGVTDTQYF.

This clone was detected only once. The rearrangement joins TRBV4-2 to TRBJ2-1; 11 nucleotides align to TRBD1. The CDR3 extends over 17 amino acids. V was clipped by 0 bases and J by 7 bases; unmatched bases: 8. Germline CDR1 is LGHNA and CDR2 is YNFKEQ. The CDR3 DNA follows: TGTGCCAGCAGCCAAGATGGGGGCGGGACAGGGGGGAATGAGCAGTTCTTC. Protein sequence: CASSQDGGGTGGNEQFF.

The gene calls are TRBV6-6 and TRBJ1-2; D remains ambiguous. Trimming cost V 6 bases and J 7 bases, with 12 bases left between them. The CDR3 length is 12 residues. Germline CDR1 reads MNHNY; CDR2 reads SVGAGI (reference sequence). The CDR3 DNA reads as TGTGCCAGCAGCCACACAGTTGGTGGCTACACCTTC. It translates to CASSHTVGGYTF.

The J gene is TRBJ2-5, the V gene TRBV28; TRBD1 might be the D (6 bases). This CDR3 has 14 amino acids. Per germline, CDR1 MDHEN and CDR2 SYDVKM. V lost 4 bases, J lost 5 bases, and 14 bases lay in between. The CDR3 sequence: CASSSPGQGETQYF. CDR3 DNA sequence: TGTGCCAGCAGTTCCCCGGGACAAGGGGAGACCCAGTACTTC.

The chain is built from TRBV9 and TRBJ2-2; 8 bases are shared with TRBD1. There are 14 residues in the CDR3. Germline lookup yields CDR1 SGDLS and CDR2 YYNGEE. Trimming at V came to 3 bases and at J to 7 bases, leaving 5 bases not matched to a gene. As DNA, the CDR3 is TGTGCCAGCAGCGCCAGGGGGCAGGTCGGGGAGCTGTTTTTT. It encodes CASSARGQVGELFF.

The genes are TRBV4-2 and TRBJ2-7, with 8 bases matching TRBD1. Germline CDR1 is LGHNA and CDR2 is YNFKEQ. The J segment lost 2 bases and the V segment lost 6 bases, leaving 9 bases of the junction unmatched. CDR3 length: 15 residues. The CDR3 DNA follows: TGTGCCAGCAGTCAGCAGACAGGGGACCCCTACGAGCAGTACTTC. It is translated as CASSQQTGDPYEQYF.